This T cell receptor beta chain was sequenced during a study of CD8 T cells in Susac syndrome. Notes on the study in general: TCR sequencing and HLA analysis covered a relatively small number of individuals.

Reverse transcription of 0.5 to 1 ug RNA was performed with random hexamers. Across 54 Vbeta and 13 Jbeta, immunoSEQ multiplex PCR amplified TCR beta CDR3. TCRdb called the immunoSEQ multiplex PCR reads again in MiXCR, with one record for every CDR3 protein. Here the sample spans 150,000 to 200,000 distinct CDR3 sequences, about 95% being singletons. The study sequenced TCR beta in blood CD8+ and CD4+ T cells. The CD8+ and CD4+ T cells were isolated magnetically using a negative isolation approach, whereas the TEMRA cells were enriched by FACS. A word on this clonotype: Its specificity is unknown.

The CDR3 is made up of 17 amino acids. Germline CDR1 reads SGDLS; CDR2 reads YYNGEE. The V gene lost 0 bases and the J gene lost 7 bases, with 17 bases spanning the gap. The source is a human donor with multiple sclerosis. This sequence joins TRBV9 and TRBJ1-6; D might be TRBD1 (5 bases). Sequencing used CD4+ T cells from PBMCs. CDR3 DNA: TGTGCCAGCAGCGTAGGGCAGGGAACTAGGCAAAATTCACCCCTCCACTTT. It codes for CASSVGQGTRQNSPLHF.